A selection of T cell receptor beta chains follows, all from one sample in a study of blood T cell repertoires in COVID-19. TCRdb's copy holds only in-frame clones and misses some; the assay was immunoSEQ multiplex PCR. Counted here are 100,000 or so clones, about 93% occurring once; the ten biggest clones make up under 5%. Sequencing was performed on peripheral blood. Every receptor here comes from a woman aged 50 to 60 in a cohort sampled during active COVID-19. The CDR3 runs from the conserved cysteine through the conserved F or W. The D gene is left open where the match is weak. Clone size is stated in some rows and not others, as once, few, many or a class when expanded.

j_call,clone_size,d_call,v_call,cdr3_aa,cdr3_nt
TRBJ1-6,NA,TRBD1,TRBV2,CASSRQTGVGSPLHF,TGTGCCAGCAGTCGACAGACAGGGGTTGGTTCACCCCTCCACTTT
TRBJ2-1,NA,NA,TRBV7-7,CASSLVTGNEQFF,TGTGCTAGCAGCTTAGTGACCGGGAATGAGCAGTTCTTC
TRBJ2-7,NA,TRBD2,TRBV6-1,CASSEGLAGAFYEQYF,TGTGCCAGCAGTGAAGGACTAGCGGGGGCTTTCTACGAGCAGTACTTC
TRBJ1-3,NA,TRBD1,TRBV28,CASSRTGGLGNTIYF,TGTGCCAGCAGTCGGACAGGGGGCCTTGGAAACACCATATATTTT
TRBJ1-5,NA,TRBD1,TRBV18,CASSPQGEQPQHF,TGTGCCAGCTCGCCACAGGGGGAACAGCCCCAGCATTTT
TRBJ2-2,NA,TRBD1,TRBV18,CASSPNRGRDTGELFF,TGTGCCAGCTCACCGAACAGGGGCCGGGACACCGGGGAGCTGTTTTTT
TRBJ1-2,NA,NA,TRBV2,CASSTGRGNYGYTF,TGTGCCAGCAGTACCGGTAGGGGAAACTATGGCTACACCTTC
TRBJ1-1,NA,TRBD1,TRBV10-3,CAISESSNPGGTEAFF,TGTGCCATCAGTGAGTCGTCGAATCCAGGGGGGACTGAAGCTTTCTTT
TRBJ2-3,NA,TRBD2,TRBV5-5,CASSLDSGRRIDTQYF,TGTGCCAGCAGCTTGGATAGCGGGAGACGGATAGATACGCAGTATTTT
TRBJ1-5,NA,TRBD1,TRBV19,CASSPLWGQANQPQHF,TGTGCCAGTAGCCCCCTGTGGGGACAGGCCAATCAGCCCCAGCATTTT
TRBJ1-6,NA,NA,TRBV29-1,CSVWGHPNSPLHF,TGCAGCGTTTGGGGACATCCTAATTCACCCCTCCACTTT
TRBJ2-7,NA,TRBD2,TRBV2,CASSSGGASYEQYF,TGTGCCAGCAGTAGCGGGGGGGCCAGTTACGAGCAGTACTTC
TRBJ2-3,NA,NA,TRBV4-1,CASSQVIANTQYF,TGCGCCAGCAGCCAAGTTATAGCAAATACGCAGTATTTT
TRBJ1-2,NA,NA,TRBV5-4,CASSRWGGNGYTF,TGTGCCAGCAGCCGATGGGGGGGTAATGGCTACACCTTC
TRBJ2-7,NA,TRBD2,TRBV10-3,CAMSGGIYEQYF,TGTGCCATGAGCGGGGGGATCTACGAGCAGTACTTC
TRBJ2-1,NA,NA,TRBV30,CAWSSRTGGEQFF,TGTGCCTGGAGTTCGCGAACCGGCGGTGAGCAGTTCTTC
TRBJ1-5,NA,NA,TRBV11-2,CASSTLSGNQPQHF,TGTGCCAGCAGCACCCTCTCGGGGAATCAGCCCCAGCATTTT
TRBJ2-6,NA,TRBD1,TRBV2,CARRRQGPGANVLTF,TGTGCCAGGAGAAGACAGGGACCTGGGGCCAACGTCCTGACTTTC
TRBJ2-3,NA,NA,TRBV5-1,CASTEGIPPDTQYF,TGCGCCAGTACAGAAGGAATCCCTCCAGATACGCAGTATTTT
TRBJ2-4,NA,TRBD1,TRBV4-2,CASSQEVQGAGKNIQYF,TGTGCCAGCAGCCAAGAAGTACAGGGGGCGGGCAAAAACATTCAGTACTTC
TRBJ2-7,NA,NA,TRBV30,CAWRKQGDEQYF,TGTGCCTGGAGAAAACAGGGAGACGAGCAGTACTTC
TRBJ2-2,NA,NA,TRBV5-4,CASEGRGSTGELFF,TGTGCCAGCGAGGGCAGGGGAAGTACCGGGGAGCTGTTTTTT
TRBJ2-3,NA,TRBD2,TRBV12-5,CASGLGLASTDTQYF,TGTGCTAGTGGTTTAGGACTAGCGAGCACAGATACGCAGTATTTT
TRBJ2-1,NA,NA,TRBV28,CASPGNNEQFF,TGTGCCAGTCCAGGGAACAATGAGCAGTTCTTC
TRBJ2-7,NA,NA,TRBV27,CASSLAGSYEQYF,TGTGCCAGCAGTTTGGCGGGTTCCTACGAGCAGTACTTC
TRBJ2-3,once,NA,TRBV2,CASNPDEAFTDTQYF,TGTGCCAGCAATCCAGATGAGGCCTTCACAGATACGCAGTATTTT
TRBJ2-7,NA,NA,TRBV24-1,CATNPRGEQYF,TGTGCCACCAACCCCCGGGGGGAGCAGTACTTC
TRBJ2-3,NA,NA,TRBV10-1,CASSDQLDTQYF,TGCGCCAGCAGTGACCAGTTGGATACGCAGTATTTT
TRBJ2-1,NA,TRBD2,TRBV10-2,CASSEEAGGAYNEQFF,TGCGCCAGCAGTGAGGAAGCGGGAGGAGCCTACAATGAGCAGTTCTTC
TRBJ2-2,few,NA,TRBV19,CASTSIGQGYTGELFF,TGTGCCAGTACCTCTATAGGGCAGGGATATACCGGGGAGCTGTTTTTT
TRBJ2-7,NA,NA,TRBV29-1,CSVGRQVDEQYF,TGCAGCGTCGGACGACAGGTCGACGAGCAGTACTTC
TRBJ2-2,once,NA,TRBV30,CAWSGLANTGELFF,TGTGCCTGGAGTGGATTAGCGAACACCGGGGAGCTGTTTTTT
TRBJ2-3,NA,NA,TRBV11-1,CASSLVNTDTQYF,TGTGCCAGCAGCTTAGTTAATACAGATACGCAGTATTTT
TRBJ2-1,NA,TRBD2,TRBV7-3,CASSPGGEQFF,TGTGCCAGCAGCCCGGGAGGGGAGCAGTTCTTC
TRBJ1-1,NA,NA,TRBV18,CASSPTVNTEAFF,TGTGCCAGCTCACCCACAGTCAACACTGAAGCTTTCTTT
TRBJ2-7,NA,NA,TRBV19,CASSRTVSYEQYF,TGTGCCAGTAGTCGGACAGTTTCCTACGAGCAGTACTTC
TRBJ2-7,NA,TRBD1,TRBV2,CASSRTGTGTHEQYF,TGTGCCAGCAGCCGAACCGGGACAGGGACCCACGAGCAGTACTTC
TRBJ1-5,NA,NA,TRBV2,CASSEGDKYSNQPQHF,TGTGCCAGCAGTGAGGGGGACAAATATAGCAATCAGCCCCAGCATTTT
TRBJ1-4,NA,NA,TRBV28,CASSLGGYTNEKLFF,TGTGCCAGCAGTTTAGGGGGCTACACTAATGAAAAACTGTTTTTT
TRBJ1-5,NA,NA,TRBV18,CASSPGEDQPQHF,TGTGCCAGCTCACCAGGTGAGGATCAGCCCCAGCATTTT
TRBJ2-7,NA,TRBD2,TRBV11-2,CASHRGTSGGAGEQYF,TGTGCCAGCCACCGGGGGACTAGCGGGGGGGCCGGTGAGCAGTACTTC
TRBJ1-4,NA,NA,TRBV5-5,CASSLSAGLPNEKLFF,TGTGCCAGCAGCTTGAGCGCAGGGTTACCTAATGAAAAACTGTTTTTT